The rows below give T cell receptor beta chains drawn from one sample of a study of blood T cell repertoires in COVID-19. The assay was immunoSEQ multiplex PCR, and TCRdb's table has in-frame clones only and misses some. Of roughly 200,000 clones in the sample, around 85% were seen once. The specimen was PBMCs or T cells enriched from blood (not recorded which). The receptors here all came from a man in his forties who had recovered from COVID-19. Each CDR3 is given with its conserved first and last residue. A D gene is named only where the DNA matches it firmly. Not all rows give a size; the values are once, few, many and, for expanded clones, a class.

abundance: once; v_gene: TRBV11-3; j_gene: TRBJ1-3; d_gene: NA; len: 15; CDR3aa: CASSTELSSGNTIYF; CDR3nt: TGTGCCAGCAGCACCGAACTTAGCTCTGGAAACACCATATATTTT
abundance: NA; v_gene: TRBV11-2; j_gene: TRBJ2-2; d_gene: TRBD2; len: 15; CDR3aa: CASSLAGGDTGELFF; CDR3nt: TGTGCCAGCAGCTTAGCGGGGGGAGATACCGGGGAGCTGTTTTTT
abundance: NA; v_gene: TRBV19; j_gene: TRBJ2-2; d_gene: NA; len: 16; CDR3aa: CASSPVRTYNTGELFF; CDR3nt: TGTGCCAGTAGTCCGGTTCGGACTTATAACACCGGGGAGCTGTTTTTT
abundance: NA; v_gene: TRBV7-9; j_gene: TRBJ2-7; d_gene: TRBD1; len: 14; CDR3aa: CASSPRTGPYEQYF; CDR3nt: TGTGCCAGCAGCCCGAGGACAGGGCCCTACGAGCAGTACTTC
abundance: NA; v_gene: TRBV6-5; j_gene: TRBJ2-2; d_gene: TRBD2; len: 15; CDR3aa: CASSLKAGGPGELFF; CDR3nt: TGTGCCAGCAGTCTCAAAGCGGGAGGGCCCGGGGAGCTGTTTTTT
abundance: few; v_gene: TRBV7-3; j_gene: TRBJ2-1; d_gene: NA; len: 16; CDR3aa: CASSLSGGSTYNEQFF; CDR3nt: TGTGCCAGCAGCTTATCCGGGGGATCCACCTACAATGAGCAGTTCTTC
abundance: few; v_gene: TRBV7-3; j_gene: TRBJ1-6; d_gene: NA; len: 13; CDR3aa: CASSLQYNSPLHF; CDR3nt: TGTGCCAGCAGCTTACAATATAATTCACCCCTCCACTTT
abundance: NA; v_gene: TRBV27; j_gene: TRBJ2-7; d_gene: TRBD1; len: 14; CDR3aa: CASSDRGGSYEQYF; CDR3nt: TGTGCCAGCAGTGACAGGGGTGGCTCCTACGAGCAGTACTTC
abundance: NA; v_gene: TRBV6-5; j_gene: TRBJ2-7; d_gene: TRBD2; len: 15; CDR3aa: CASTRPGTSGSEQYF; CDR3nt: TGTGCCAGCACCCGCCCCGGGACTAGCGGGAGCGAGCAGTACTTC
abundance: once; v_gene: TRBV10-1; j_gene: TRBJ1-1; d_gene: TRBD1; len: 13; CDR3aa: CASARDRDTEAFF; CDR3nt: TGCGCCAGTGCCCGGGACAGGGACACTGAAGCTTTCTTT
abundance: NA; v_gene: TRBV10-3; j_gene: TRBJ2-7; d_gene: TRBD1; len: 13; CDR3aa: CATRGGHSYEQYF; CDR3nt: TGTGCCACCAGAGGGGGCCACTCCTACGAGCAGTACTTC
abundance: NA; v_gene: TRBV7-2; j_gene: TRBJ1-1; d_gene: TRBD1; len: 15; CDR3aa: CASSLVRGTGGEAFF; CDR3nt: TGTGCCAGCAGCTTAGTCCGGGGTACAGGGGGTGAAGCTTTCTTT